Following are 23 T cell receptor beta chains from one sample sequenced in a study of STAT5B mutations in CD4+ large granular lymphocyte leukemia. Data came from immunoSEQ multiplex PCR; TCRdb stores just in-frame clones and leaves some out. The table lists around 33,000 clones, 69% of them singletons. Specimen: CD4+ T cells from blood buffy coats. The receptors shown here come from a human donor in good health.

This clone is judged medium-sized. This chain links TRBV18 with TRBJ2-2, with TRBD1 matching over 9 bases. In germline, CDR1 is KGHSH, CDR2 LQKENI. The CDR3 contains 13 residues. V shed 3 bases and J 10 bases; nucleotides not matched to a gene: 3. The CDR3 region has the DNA TGTGCCAGCTCACCGGGACAGGGACAGGAGCTGTTTTTT. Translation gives CASSPGQGQELFF. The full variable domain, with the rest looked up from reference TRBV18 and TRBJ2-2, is NAGVMQNPRHLVRRRGQEARLRCSPMKGHSHVYWYRQLPEEGLKFMVYLQKENIIDESGMPKERFSAEFPKEGPSILRIQQVVRGDSAAYFCASSPGQGQELFFGEGSRLTVL.

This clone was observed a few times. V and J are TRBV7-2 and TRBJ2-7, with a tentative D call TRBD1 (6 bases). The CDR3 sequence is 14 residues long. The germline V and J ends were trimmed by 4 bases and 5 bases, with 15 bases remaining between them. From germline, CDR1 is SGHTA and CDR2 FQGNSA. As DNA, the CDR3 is TGTGCCAGCAGCTCCTTACAGGGCTTCGACGAGCAGTACTTC. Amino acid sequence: CASSSLQGFDEQYF.

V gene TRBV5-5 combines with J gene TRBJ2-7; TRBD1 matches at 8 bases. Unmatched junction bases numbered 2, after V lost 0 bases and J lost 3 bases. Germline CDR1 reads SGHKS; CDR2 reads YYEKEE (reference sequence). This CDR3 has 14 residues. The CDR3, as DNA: TGTGCCAGCAGCTTGGCAGGGGGCAGCTACGAGCAGTACTTC. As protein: CASSLAGGSYEQYF.

The CDR3, as DNA: TGTGCCAGTAGTCGAACGGACAGGGTAGACGAGCAGTACTTC. This gives the protein CASSRTDRVDEQYF. This chain connects TRBV19 to TRBJ2-7; TRBD1 aligns across 8 bases. The CDR3 spans 14 residues. Trimming removed 5 bases from V and 5 bases from J; junction bases left unmatched: 8. CDR1 and CDR2 from the germline V gene are LNHDA and SQIVND (reference sequence).

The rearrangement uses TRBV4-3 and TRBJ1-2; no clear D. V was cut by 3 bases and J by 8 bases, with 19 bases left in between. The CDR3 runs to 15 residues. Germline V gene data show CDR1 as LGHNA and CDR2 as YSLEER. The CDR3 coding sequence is TGCGCCAGCAGCCAGGGCCCTACGGGGTTCGGGGGCTACACCTTC. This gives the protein CASSQGPTGFGGYTF.

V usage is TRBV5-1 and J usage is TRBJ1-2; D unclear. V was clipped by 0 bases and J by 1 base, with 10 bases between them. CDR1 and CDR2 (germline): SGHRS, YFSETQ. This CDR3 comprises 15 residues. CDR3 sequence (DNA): TGCGCCAGCAGCTTGGACAGCCCAATTAACTATGGCTACACCTTC. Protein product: CASSLDSPINYGYTF. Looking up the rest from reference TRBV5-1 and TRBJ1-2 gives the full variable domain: KAGVTQTPRYLIKTRGQQVTLSCSPISGHRSVSWYQQTPGQGLQFLFEYFSETQRNKGNFPGRFSGRQFSNSRSEMNVSTLELGDSALYLCASSLDSPINYGYTFGSGTRLTVV.

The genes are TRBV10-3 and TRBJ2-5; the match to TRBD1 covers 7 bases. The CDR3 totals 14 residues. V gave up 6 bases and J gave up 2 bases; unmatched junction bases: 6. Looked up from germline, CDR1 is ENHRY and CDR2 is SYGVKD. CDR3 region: CAIRSGTDQETQYF. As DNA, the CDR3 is TGTGCCATCAGATCCGGGACAGATCAAGAGACCCAGTACTTC.

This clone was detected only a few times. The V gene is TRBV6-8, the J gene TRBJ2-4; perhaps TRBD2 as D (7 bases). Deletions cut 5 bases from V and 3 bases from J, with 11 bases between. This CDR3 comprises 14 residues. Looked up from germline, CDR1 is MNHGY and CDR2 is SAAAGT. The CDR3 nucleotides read TGTGCCAGCAGTGGCGGGGGCCGCAAAAACATTCAGTACTTC. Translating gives CASSGGGRKNIQYF.

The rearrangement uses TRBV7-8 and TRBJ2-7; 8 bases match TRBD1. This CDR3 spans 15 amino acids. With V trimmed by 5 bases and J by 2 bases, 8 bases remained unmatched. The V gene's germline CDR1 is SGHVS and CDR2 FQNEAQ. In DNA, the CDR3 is TGTGCCAGCAGCAGGGGACAGGATACAACCTACGAGCAGTACTTC. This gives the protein CASSRGQDTTYEQYF.

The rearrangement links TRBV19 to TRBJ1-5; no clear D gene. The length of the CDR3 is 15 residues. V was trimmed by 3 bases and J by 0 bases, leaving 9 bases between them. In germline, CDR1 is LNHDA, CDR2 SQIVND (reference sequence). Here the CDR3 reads CASSMFRYSNQPQHF. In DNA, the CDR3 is TGTGCCAGTAGTATGTTCCGTTATAGCAATCAGCCCCAGCATTTT.

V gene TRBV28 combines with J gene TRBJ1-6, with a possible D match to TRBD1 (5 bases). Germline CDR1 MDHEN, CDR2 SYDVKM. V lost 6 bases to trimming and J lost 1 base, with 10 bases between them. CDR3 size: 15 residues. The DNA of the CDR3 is TGTGCCAGCAGCCCAGGGCAGTCCTATAATTCACCCCTCCACTTT. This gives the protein CASSPGQSYNSPLHF.

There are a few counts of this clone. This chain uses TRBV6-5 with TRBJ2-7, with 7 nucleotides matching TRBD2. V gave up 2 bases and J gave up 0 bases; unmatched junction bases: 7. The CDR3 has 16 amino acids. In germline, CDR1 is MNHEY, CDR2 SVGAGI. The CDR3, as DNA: TGTGCCAGCAGTTACACCCGGGACTATGGCTCCTACGAGCAGTACTTC. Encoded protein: CASSYTRDYGSYEQYF.

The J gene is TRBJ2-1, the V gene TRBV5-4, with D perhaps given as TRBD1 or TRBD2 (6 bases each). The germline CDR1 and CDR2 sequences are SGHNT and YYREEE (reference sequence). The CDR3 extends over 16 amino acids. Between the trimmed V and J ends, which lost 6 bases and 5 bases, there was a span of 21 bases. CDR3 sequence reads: CASNLFGGRIDNEQFF. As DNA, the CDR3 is TGTGCCAGCAACCTTTTTGGGGGGCGGATCGACAATGAGCAGTTCTTC.

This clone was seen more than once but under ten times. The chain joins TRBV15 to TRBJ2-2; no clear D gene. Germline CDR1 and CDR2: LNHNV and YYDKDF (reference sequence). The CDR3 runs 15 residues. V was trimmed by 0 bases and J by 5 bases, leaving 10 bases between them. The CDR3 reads CATSRDGVGTGELFF. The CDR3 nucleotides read TGTGCCACCAGCAGAGATGGAGTGGGGACCGGGGAGCTGTTTTTT.

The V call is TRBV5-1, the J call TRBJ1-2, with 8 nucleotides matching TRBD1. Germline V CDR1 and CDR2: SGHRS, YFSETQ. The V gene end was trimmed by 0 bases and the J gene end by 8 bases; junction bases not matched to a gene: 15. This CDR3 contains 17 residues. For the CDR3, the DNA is TGCGCCAGCAGCTTGGGAAGTGGGACAGGCTCCCGGGCGGGCTACACCTTC. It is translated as CASSLGSGTGSRAGYTF.

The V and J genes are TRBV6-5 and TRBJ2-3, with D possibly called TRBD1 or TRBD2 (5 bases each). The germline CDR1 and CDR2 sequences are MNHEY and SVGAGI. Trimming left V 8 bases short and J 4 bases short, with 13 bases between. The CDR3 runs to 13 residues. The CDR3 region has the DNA TGTGCCAGCTCCTGGGGGACCTCAGATACGCAGTATTTT. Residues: CASSWGTSDTQYF.

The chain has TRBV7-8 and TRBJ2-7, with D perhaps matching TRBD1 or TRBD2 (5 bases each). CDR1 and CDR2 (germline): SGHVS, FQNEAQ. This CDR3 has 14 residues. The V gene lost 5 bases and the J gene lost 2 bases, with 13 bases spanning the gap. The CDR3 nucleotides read TGTGCCAGCAGCCCGCCCTGGGGACCCTACGAGCAGTACTTC. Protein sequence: CASSPPWGPYEQYF.

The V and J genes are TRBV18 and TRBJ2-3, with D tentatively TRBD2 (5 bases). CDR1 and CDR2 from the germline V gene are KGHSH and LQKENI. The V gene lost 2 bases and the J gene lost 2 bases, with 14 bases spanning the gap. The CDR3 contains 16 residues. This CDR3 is CASSPSTRAFTDTQYF. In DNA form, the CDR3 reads TGTGCCAGCTCACCAAGTACTAGGGCCTTCACAGATACGCAGTATTTT.

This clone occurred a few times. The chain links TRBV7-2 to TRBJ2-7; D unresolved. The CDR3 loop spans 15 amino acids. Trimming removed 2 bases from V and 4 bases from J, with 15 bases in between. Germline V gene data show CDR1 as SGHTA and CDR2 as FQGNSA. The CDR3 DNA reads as TGTGCCAGCAGCTTATCCAATCCTGCAAATTACGAGCAGTACTTC. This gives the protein CASSLSNPANYEQYF. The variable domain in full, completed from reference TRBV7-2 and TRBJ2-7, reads GAGVSQSPSNKVTEKGKDVELRCDPISGHTALYWYRQSLGQGLEFLIYFQGNSAPDKSGLPSDRFSAERTGGSVSTLTIQRTQQEDSAVYLCASSLSNPANYEQYFGPGTRLTVT.

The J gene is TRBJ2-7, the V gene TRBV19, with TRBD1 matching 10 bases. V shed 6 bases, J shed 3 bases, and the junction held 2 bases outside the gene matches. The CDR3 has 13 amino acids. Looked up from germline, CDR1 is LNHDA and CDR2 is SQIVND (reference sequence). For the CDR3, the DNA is TGTGCCAGTAGCCGGACAGGGGGCTACGAGCAGTACTTC. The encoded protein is CASSRTGGYEQYF.

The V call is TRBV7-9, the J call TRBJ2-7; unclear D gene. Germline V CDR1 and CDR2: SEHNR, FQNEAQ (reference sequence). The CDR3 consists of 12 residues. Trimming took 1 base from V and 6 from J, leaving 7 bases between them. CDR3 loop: CASSLDRGEQYF. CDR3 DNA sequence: TGTGCCAGCAGCTTAGATAGAGGCGAGCAGTACTTC.

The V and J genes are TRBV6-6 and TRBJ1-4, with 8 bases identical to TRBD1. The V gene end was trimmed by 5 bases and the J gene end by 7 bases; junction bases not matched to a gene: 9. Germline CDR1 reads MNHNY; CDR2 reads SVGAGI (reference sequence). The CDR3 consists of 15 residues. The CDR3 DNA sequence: TGTGCCAGCAGTCCCGGACAGGGATCGGGTGAAAAACTGTTTTTT. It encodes CASSPGQGSGEKLFF.

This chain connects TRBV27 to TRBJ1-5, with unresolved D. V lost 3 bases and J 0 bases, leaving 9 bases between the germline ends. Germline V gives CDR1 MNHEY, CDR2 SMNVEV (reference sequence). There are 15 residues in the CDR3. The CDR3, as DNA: TGTGCCAGCAGTTTCCGACCCGGTAGCAATCAGCCCCAGCATTTT. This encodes CASSFRPGSNQPQHF.